Listed here are 2 T cell receptor beta chains from one sample, sequenced in a study of post-analysis software for immune sequencing data. Study results and caveats: Five TRBV segments, including TRBV5-6, TRBV5-1 and TRBV20-1, were more frequent in patients than controls.

Incorporated into the TCR beta cDNA libraries were unique molecular identifiers, which served to reduce PCR and sequencing biases. One entry per CDR3 protein, called by TCRdb with MiXCR from the PCR reads. Found here are about 380,000 distinct CDR3 sequences, roughly 30% of them singletons; the top ten hold roughly 13%. The antigens of these receptors remain unknown. Specimen: blood. Source of these receptors: a girl aged 5-17 years with multiple sclerosis.

In its sample, this clonotype was seen a few times. J is TRBJ1-4 and V is TRBV6-5; D is uncertain. The CDR3 contains 14 residues. The ends were cut back, 6 bases at V and 3 bases at J, with 11 bases in the middle. Per the germline V gene, CDR1 is MNHEY and CDR2 is SVGAGI. The CDR3 here is CASRPSGPNEKLFF. Written as DNA, the CDR3 is TGTGCCAGCAGACCATCCGGACCTAATGAAAAACTGTTTTTT.

A remark on this clonotype: The junction departs from the called germline gene at one end, perhaps through a read error. V usage is TRBV6-2 or TRBV6-3 and J usage is TRBJ2-4; 8 bases line up with TRBD2. Germline loops: CDR1 MNHEY, CDR2 SVGEGT. There are 16 residues in the CDR3. The CDR3 DNA reads as TGTGTCAGCAGTAAGAGCGGGGGATTAGCCAAAAACATTCAGTACTTC. Protein product: CVSSKSGGLAKNIQYF.